What follows are 15 T cell receptor beta chains derived from one specimen sequenced in a study of control samples from healthy donors and cancer patients (dated by TCRdb to 2018 to 2021). To prepare the library, the immunoSEQ multiplex PCR assay was applied. Drawn from immuneACCESS, this table holds only the in-frame rearrangements with V and J called that TCRdb kept. Clones are partly lost; checked studies trace under half to an unresolved V gene and leave the rest unexplained. The sample table holds tens of thousands of clones, of which 85% to 90% were seen once. The ten largest clones represent roughly 7.2% of the sample. The sequenced sample consisted of blood. All receptors derive from an older woman in good health.

The chain has TRBV20-1 and TRBJ2-1; 8 nucleotides agree with TRBD1. V was pared by 3 bases and J by 4 bases, with 5 bases of the junction left unmatched. Germline V CDR1 and CDR2: DFQATT, SNEGSKA (reference sequence). The CDR3 spans 14 residues. The CDR3 reads CSASSGQVYNEQFF. DNA for the CDR3: TGCAGTGCTAGTTCGGGACAGGTATACAATGAGCAGTTCTTC.

This clone has just one count. CDR3 protein: CASSKGGLRGFKPQHF. The DNA for the CDR3 is TGTGCCAGCAGCAAAGGGGGGTTGAGGGGGTTTAAGCCCCAGCATTTT. V and J are TRBV21-1 and TRBJ1-5; the table assigns TRBD1, which was not confirmed against the DNA. TRBV21-1 is a documented pseudogene. This CDR3 is 16 amino acids long.

Only one count was recorded for this clone. This chain uses TRBV30 with TRBJ1-4; 7 nucleotides line up with TRBD1. Germline CDR1 reads GTSNPN; CDR2 reads SVGIG (reference sequence). The CDR3 contains 14 residues. Trimming removed 3 bases from V and 2 bases from J; junction bases left unmatched: 3. CDR3 nucleotides: TGTGCCTGGAGGGACAGGAGCACTAATGAAAAACTGTTTTTT. As protein: CAWRDRSTNEKLFF.

The chain combines TRBV10-3 with TRBJ2-1; no firm D call. CDR3 length: 13 amino acids. Germline V gene data show CDR1 as ENHRY and CDR2 as SYGVKD. V shed 1 base and J shed 9 bases, with 10 bases lying between them. The CDR3 reads CAISEYSPSEQFF. The CDR3 region has the DNA TGTGCCATCAGTGAGTATTCGCCAAGTGAGCAGTTCTTC.

The chain joins TRBV21-1 to TRBJ2-7; TRBD1 is taken as the D call from the table, unchecked against the DNA. TRBV21-1 constitutes a pseudogene. This CDR3 spans 13 amino acids. The CDR3 bases are TGTGCCAGCAATTCACAGGGAGTCTACGAGCAGTACTTC. Translated: CASNSQGVYEQYF.

The chain combines TRBV6-6 with TRBJ2-1; D is unresolved. The CDR3 totals 12 residues. Per the germline V gene, CDR1 is MNHNY and CDR2 is SVGAGI (reference sequence). The germline V and J ends were trimmed by 5 bases and 8 bases, with 10 bases remaining between them. The CDR3 protein is CASSPPLDEQFF. CDR3 in DNA: TGTGCCAGCAGTCCACCGTTGGATGAGCAGTTCTTC.

The rearrangement joins TRBV11-3 to TRBJ1-3; D is unresolved. Germline assignment: CDR1 SGHNT and CDR2 YENEEA. V was cut by 4 bases and J by 4 bases, with 14 bases left in between. There are 15 residues in the CDR3. CDR3 in amino acids: CASSSGPGKGNTIYF. For the CDR3, the DNA is TGTGCCAGCAGCTCAGGACCCGGAAAAGGAAACACCATATATTTT.

Only one count was recorded for this clone. The J gene is TRBJ1-1, the V gene TRBV7-8; D may be TRBD1 (5 bases). In germline, CDR1 is SGHVS, CDR2 FQNEAQ. V shed 3 bases and J shed 3 bases, with 11 bases lying between them. This CDR3 is built from 14 residues. The CDR3: CASSFGGWDTEAFF. The CDR3 region has the DNA TGTGCCAGCAGCTTTGGGGGGTGGGACACTGAAGCTTTCTTT. The full variable domain, rest sourced from reference TRBV7-8 and TRBJ1-1, is GAGVSQSPRYKVAKRGQDVALRCDPISGHVSLFWYQQALGQGPEFLTYFQNEAQLDKSGLPSDRFFAERPEGSVSTLKIQRTQQEDSAVYLCASSFGGWDTEAFFGQGTRLTVV.

This chain joins TRBV28 and TRBJ1-2, with 9 bases fitting TRBD1. Germline loops: CDR1 MDHEN, CDR2 SYDVKM. V lost 2 bases, J lost 3 bases, and 1 base stayed unmatched. The CDR3 is 14 residues long. This chain's CDR3 is CASSLTGGDYGYTF. For the CDR3, the DNA is TGTGCCAGCAGTTTAACAGGGGGCGACTATGGCTACACCTTC.

The chain joins TRBV5-4 to TRBJ2-2; 11 bases match TRBD2. V lost 3 bases to trimming and J lost 4 bases; unmatched junction nucleotides: 8. Germline V lookup: CDR1 SGHNT, CDR2 YYREEE (reference sequence). The CDR3 totals 17 residues. Here the CDR3 DNA reads TGTGCCAGCAGCTCCCCATTAGCGGGAGGGCCCACCGGGGAGCTGTTTTTT. Translating it yields CASSSPLAGGPTGELFF.

This clone has just one count. Distinct nucleotide sequences in the sample also encode this CDR3. The chain carries TRBV3-1 (or the pseudogene TRBV3-2) and TRBJ2-7; the D is unclear. The germline V and J ends were trimmed by 1 base and 2 bases, with 9 bases remaining between them. This CDR3 region has 14 residues. Germline lookup yields CDR1 LGHDT and CDR2 YNNKEL (reference sequence). The CDR3 loop is CASSQGWGTYEQYF. CDR3 DNA: TGTGCCAGCAGCCAAGGATGGGGTACCTACGAGCAGTACTTC.

The genes are TRBV4-3 and TRBJ1-2; TRBD1 agrees at 8 bases. Germline V gene data show CDR1 as LGHNA and CDR2 as YSLEER. Losses at the gene ends were 0 bases for V and 4 bases for J; bases not matched to a gene: 7. This CDR3 contains 16 residues. The CDR3 reads CASSQESADRVYGYTF. CDR3 in DNA: TGCGCCAGCAGCCAAGAGTCAGCGGACAGGGTCTATGGCTACACCTTC.

The chain recombines TRBV5-4 with TRBJ1-3; no clear D gene. The CDR3 sequence is 15 residues long. Between the trimmed V and J ends, which lost 0 bases and 0 bases, there was a span of 7 bases. Germline CDR1 SGHNT, CDR2 YYREEE (reference sequence). CDR3 coding DNA: TGTGCCAGCAGCTTGGACTGGGACTCTGGAAACACCATATATTTT. This encodes CASSLDWDSGNTIYF.

This chain joins TRBV5-4 and TRBJ1-1; tentative D call: TRBD1 (6 bases). The germline CDR1 and CDR2 sequences are SGHNT and YYREEE (reference sequence). The CDR3 spans 16 residues. V was trimmed by 0 bases and J by 1 base, leaving 13 bases between them. CDR3 DNA: TGTGCCAGCAGCTTGGGAGGGACACGGTCGAACACTGAAGCTTTCTTT. Its protein is CASSLGGTRSNTEAFF.

In its sample, this clone was seen a few times. This chain connects TRBV10-1 to TRBJ2-7; no clear D. V lost 6 bases, J lost 4 bases, and 13 bases lay in between. This CDR3 spans 13 amino acids. CDR1 and CDR2 (germline): WNHNN, SYGVQD (reference sequence). The chain's CDR3 is CASRLTVPYEQYF. The CDR3 coding sequence is TGCGCCAGCAGACTGACGGTCCCTTACGAGCAGTACTTC.